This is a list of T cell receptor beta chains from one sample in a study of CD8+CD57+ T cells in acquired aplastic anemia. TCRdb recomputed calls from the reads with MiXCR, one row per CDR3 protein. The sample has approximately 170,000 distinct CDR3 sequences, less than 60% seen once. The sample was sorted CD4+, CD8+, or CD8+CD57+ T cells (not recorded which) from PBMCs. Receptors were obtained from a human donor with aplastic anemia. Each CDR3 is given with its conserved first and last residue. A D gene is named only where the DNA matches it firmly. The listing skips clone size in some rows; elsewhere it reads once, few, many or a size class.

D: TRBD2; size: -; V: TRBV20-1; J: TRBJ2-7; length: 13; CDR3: CSARIAGAFEQYF; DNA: TGCAGTGCTAGGATAGCGGGAGCTTTCGAGCAGTACTTC
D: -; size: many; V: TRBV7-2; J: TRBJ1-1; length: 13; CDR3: CASRPPGRGEAFF; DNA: TGTGCCAGCAGGCCCCCGGGGCGAGGTGAAGCTTTCTTT
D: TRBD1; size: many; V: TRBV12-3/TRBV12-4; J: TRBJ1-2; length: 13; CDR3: CASSQGQGYGYTF; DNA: TGTGCCAGCAGTCAAGGACAGGGGTATGGCTACACCTTC
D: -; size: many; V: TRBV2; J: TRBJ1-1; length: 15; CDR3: CASSEDPGSNTEAFF; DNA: TGTGCCAGCAGTGAAGATCCGGGGAGTAACACTGAAGCTTTCTTT
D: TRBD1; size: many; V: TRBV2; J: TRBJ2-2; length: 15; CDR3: CASSGPTGLTGELFF; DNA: TGTGCCAGCAGTGGCCCGACAGGGCTCACCGGGGAGCTGTTTTTT
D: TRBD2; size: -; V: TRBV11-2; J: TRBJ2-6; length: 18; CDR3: CASSLGFGGGAGANVLTF; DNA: TGTGCCAGCAGCTTAGGGTTTGGCGGGGGGGCCGGGGCCAACGTCCTGACTTTC
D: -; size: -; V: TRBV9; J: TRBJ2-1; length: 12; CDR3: CASSAAGDEQFF; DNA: TGTGCCAGCAGCGCCGCAGGGGATGAGCAGTTCTTC
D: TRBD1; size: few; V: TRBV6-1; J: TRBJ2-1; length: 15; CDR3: CASSPRQGAHNEQFF; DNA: TGTGCCAGCAGTCCGCGGCAGGGGGCCCACAATGAGCAGTTCTTC
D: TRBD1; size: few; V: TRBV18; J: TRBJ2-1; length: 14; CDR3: CASSPDRGVDEQFF; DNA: TGTGCCAGCTCACCGGACAGGGGAGTCGATGAGCAGTTCTTC
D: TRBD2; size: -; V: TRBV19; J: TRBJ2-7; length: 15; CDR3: CASSIGYLAGVEQYF; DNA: TGTGCCAGTAGTATTGGTTACCTAGCGGGAGTCGAGCAGTACTTC
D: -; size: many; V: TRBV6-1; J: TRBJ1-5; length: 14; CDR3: CASSEAIRIRPQHF; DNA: TGTGCCAGCAGTGAAGCGATCCGGATCCGGCCCCAGCATTTT
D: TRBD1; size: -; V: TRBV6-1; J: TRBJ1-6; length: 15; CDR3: CASSRTRTGDSPLHF; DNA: TGTGCCAGCAGCCGCACCCGGACAGGGGACTCACCCCTCCACTTT
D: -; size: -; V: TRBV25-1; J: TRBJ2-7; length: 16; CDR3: CASSEGSAPTSREQYF; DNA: TGTGCCAGCAGTGAAGGGTCAGCACCAACATCCCGCGAGCAGTACTTC
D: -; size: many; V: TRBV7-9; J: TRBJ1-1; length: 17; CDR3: CASSPIFQGQVNTEAFF; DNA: TGTGCCAGCAGCCCGATATTCCAGGGGCAGGTGAACACTGAAGCTTTCTTT
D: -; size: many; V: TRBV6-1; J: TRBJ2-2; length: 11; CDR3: CASKSTGELFF; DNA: TGTGCCAGCAAGTCGACCGGGGAGCTGTTTTTT
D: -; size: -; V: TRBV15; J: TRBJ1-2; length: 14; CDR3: CATSRVDPSYGYTF; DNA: TGTGCCACCAGCAGAGTGGACCCCTCCTACGGCTACACCTTC
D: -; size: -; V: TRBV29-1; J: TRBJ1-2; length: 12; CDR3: CSVDGQGRGYTF; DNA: TGCAGCGTTGACGGCCAGGGAAGGGGCTACACCTTC
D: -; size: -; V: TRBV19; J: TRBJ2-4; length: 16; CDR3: CASSYPAGLAKNIQYF; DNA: TGTGCCAGCAGTTACCCCGCGGGACTAGCCAAAAACATTCAGTACTTC
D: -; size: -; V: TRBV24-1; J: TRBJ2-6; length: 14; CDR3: CATSDSRGANVLTF; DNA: TGTGCCACCAGTGACAGTCGCGGGGCCAACGTCCTGACTTTC
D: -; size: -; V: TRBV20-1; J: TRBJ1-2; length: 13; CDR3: CSARVIGANGYTF; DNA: TGCAGTGCTAGGGTGATCGGGGCTAATGGCTACACCTTC
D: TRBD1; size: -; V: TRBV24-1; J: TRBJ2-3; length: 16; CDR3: CATSEHRGRGTDTQYF; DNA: TGTGCCACCAGTGAACACAGGGGGCGCGGCACAGATACGCAGTATTTT
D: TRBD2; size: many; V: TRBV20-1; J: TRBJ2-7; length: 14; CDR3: CSASKTSGGVEQYF; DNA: TGCAGTGCCAGTAAGACTAGCGGGGGGGTCGAGCAGTACTTC
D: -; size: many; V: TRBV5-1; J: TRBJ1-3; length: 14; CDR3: CASSYQDSANTIYF; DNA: TGCGCCAGCAGCTACCAGGACAGTGCTAACACCATATATTTT
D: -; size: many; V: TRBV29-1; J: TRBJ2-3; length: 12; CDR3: CSVDGGTDTQYF; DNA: TGCAGCGTGGACGGGGGAACAGATACGCAGTATTTT
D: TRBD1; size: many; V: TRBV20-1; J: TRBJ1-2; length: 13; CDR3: CSGPTGERGGYTF; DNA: TGCAGTGGACCAACAGGGGAACGCGGTGGCTACACCTTC
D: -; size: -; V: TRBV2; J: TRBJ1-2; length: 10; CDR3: CASRASGYTF; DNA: TGTGCCAGCAGGGCATCAGGCTACACCTTC
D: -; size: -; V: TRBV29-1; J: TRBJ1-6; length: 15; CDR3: CSQLKTGKNNSPLHF; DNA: TGCAGCCAATTAAAGACGGGCAAAAATAATTCACCCCTCCACTTT
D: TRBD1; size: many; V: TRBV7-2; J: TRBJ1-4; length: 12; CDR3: CASSLNRGKLFF; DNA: TGTGCCAGCAGCCTTAACAGGGGAAAACTGTTTTTT
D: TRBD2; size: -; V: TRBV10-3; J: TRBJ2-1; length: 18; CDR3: CASSLPISGRAAYNEQFF; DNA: TGTGCCAGCAGTTTACCCATTAGCGGGAGGGCCGCATACAATGAGCAGTTCTTC
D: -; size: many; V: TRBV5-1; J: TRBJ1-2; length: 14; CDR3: CASSLTGPVGGYTF; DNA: TGCGCCAGCAGCTTAACAGGGCCCGTAGGTGGCTACACCTTC
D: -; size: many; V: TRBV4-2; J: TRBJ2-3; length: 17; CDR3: CASSPALAAGETDTQYF; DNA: TGTGCCAGCAGCCCAGCTCTGGCGGCAGGGGAGACAGATACGCAGTATTTT
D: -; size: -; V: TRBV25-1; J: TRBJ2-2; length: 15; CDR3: CASSTGTENTGELFF; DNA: TGTGCCAGCAGCACCGGGACGGAAAACACCGGGGAGCTGTTTTTT
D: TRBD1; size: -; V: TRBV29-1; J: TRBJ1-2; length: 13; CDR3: CSVGGQGARGYTF; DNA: TGCAGCGTTGGCGGGCAGGGGGCCAGAGGCTACACCTTC
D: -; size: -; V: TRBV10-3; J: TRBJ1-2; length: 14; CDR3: CAISAGRGLYGYTF; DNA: TGTGCCATCAGTGCGGGCAGGGGCCTCTATGGCTACACCTTC